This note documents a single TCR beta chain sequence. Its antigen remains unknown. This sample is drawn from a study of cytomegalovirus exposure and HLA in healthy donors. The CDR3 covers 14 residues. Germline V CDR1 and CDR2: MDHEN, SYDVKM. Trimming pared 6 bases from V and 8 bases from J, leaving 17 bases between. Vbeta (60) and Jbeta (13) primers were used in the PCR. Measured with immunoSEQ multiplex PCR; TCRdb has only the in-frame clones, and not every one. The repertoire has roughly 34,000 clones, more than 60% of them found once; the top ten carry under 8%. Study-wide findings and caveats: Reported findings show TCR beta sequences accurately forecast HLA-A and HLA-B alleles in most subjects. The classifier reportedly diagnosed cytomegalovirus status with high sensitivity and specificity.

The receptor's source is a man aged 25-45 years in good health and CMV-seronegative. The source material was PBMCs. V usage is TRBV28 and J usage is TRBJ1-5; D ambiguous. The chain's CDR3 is CASSPRPGREPQHF. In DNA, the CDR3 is TGTGCCAGCAGCCCAAGACCGGGAAGAGAGCCCCAGCATTTT.